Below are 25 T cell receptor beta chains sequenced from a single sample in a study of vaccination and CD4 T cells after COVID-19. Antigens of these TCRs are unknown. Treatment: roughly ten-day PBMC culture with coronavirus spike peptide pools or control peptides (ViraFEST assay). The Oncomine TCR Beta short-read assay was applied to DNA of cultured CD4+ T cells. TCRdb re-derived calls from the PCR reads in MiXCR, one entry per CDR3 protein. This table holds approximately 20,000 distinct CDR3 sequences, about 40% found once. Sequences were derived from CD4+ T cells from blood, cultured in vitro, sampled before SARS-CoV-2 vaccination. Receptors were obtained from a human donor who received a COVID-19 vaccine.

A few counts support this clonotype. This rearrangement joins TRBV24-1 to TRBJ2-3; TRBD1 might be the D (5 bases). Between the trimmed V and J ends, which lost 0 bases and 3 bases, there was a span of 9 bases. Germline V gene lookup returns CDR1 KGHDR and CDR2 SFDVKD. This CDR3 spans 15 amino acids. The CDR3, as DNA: TGTGCCACCAGTGATTTGCCCGACAGAACAGATACGCAGTATTTT. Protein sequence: CATSDLPDRTDTQYF.

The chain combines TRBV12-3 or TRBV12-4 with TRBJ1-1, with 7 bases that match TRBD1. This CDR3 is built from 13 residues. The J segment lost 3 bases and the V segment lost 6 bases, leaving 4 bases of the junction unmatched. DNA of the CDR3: TGTGCCAGCAGCAAAGACAGGGACACTGAAGCTTTCTTT. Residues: CASSKDRDTEAFF.

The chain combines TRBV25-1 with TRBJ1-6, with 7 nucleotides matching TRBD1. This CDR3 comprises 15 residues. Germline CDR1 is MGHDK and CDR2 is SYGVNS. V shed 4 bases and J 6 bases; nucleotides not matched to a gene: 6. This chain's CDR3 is CASSALTGINSPLHF. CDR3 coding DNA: TGTGCCAGCAGTGCCTTGACAGGGATTAATTCACCCCTCCACTTT.

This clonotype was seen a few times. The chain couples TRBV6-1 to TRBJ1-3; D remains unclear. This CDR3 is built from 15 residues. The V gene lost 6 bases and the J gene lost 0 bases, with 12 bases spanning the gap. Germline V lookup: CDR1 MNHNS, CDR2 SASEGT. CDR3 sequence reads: CASRGPGSSGNTIYF. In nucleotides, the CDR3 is TGTGCCAGCAGGGGTCCGGGGAGCTCTGGAAACACCATATATTTT.

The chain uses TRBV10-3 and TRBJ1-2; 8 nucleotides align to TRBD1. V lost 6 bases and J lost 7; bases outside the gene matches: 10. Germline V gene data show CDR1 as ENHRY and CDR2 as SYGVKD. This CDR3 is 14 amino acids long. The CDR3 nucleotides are TGTGCCATCAGACCTGTAGGACAGGGAGCTGGCTACACCTTC. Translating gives CAIRPVGQGAGYTF.

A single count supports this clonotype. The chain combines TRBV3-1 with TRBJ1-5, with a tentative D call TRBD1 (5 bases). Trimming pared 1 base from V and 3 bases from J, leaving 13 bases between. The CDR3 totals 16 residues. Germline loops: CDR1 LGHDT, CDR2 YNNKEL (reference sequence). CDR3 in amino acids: CASSQGYRFSNQPQHF. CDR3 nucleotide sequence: TGTGCCAGCAGCCAAGGGTACAGGTTTTCCAATCAGCCCCAGCATTTT.

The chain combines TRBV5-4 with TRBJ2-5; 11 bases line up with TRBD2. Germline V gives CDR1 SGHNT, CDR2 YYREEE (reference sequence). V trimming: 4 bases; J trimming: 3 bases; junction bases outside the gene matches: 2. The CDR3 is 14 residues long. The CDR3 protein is CASSQGLAEETQYF. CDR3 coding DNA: TGTGCCAGCAGCCAGGGACTAGCGGAAGAGACCCAGTACTTC.

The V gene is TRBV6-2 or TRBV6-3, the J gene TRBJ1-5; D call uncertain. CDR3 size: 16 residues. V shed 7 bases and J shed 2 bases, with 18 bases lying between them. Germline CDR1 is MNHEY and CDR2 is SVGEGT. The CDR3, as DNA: TGTGCCAGCACTTGGAAGGGCATCCGTGGCAATCAGCCCCAGCATTTT. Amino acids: CASTWKGIRGNQPQHF.

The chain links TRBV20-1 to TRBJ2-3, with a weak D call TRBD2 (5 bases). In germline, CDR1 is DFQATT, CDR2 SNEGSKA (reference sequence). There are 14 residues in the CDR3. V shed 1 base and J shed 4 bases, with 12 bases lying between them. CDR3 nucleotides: TGCAGTGCTAGAGCCCACGGAGGCTCAGATACGCAGTATTTT. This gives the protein CSARAHGGSDTQYF.

DNA of the CDR3: TGCAGTGCTAGGAGAATGGGACAGAACGCTTATTCACCCCTCCACTTT. It translates to CSARRMGQNAYSPLHF. The J gene is TRBJ1-6, the V gene TRBV20-1, with TRBD1 matching 7 bases. This CDR3 has 16 residues. Germline V lookup: CDR1 DFQATT, CDR2 SNEGSKA (reference sequence). The J segment lost 8 bases and the V segment lost 3 bases, leaving 13 bases of the junction unmatched.

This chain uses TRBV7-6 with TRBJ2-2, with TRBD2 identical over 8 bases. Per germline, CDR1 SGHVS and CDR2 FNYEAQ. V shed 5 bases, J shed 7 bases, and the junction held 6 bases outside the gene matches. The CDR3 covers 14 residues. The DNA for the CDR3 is TGTGCCAGCAGCCAGGGACTAGAAGACGGGGAGCTGTTTTTT. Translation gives CASSQGLEDGELFF.

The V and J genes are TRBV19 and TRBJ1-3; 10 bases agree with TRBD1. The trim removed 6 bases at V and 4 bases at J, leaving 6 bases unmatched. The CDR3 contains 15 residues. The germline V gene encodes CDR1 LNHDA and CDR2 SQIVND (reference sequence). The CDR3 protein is CASSPGQGPGNTIYF. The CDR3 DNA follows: TGTGCCAGTAGCCCGGGACAGGGGCCAGGAAACACCATATATTTT.

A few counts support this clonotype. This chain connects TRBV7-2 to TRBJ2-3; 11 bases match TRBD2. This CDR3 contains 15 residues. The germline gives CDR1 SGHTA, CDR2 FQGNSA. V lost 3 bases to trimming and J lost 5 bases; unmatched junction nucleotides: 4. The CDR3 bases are TGTGCCAGCAGCTTTAGCGGGGGGGCCGTAGATACGCAGTATTTT. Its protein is CASSFSGGAVDTQYF.

CDR3 DNA: TGTGCCAGCAGAGACGGAGGGCAGGGGGCCTACAACTATGGCTACACCTTC. As protein: CASRDGGQGAYNYGYTF. The rearrangement joins TRBV5-4 to TRBJ1-2, with 8 bases lining up with TRBD1. Germline values: CDR1 SGHNT, CDR2 YYREEE (reference sequence). V lost 5 bases and J lost 2; bases outside the gene matches: 14. The CDR3 has 17 residues.

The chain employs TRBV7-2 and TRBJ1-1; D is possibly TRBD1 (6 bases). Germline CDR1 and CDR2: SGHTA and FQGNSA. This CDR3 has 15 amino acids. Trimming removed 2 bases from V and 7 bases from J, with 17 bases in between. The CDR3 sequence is CASSLQPTRGIEAFF. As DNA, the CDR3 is TGTGCCAGCAGCTTACAACCTACAAGGGGGATTGAAGCTTTCTTT.

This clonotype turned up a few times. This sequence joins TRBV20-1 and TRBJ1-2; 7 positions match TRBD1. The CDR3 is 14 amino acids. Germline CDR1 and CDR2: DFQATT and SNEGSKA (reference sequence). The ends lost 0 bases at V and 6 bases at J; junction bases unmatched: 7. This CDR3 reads CSAREMMTGHGYTF. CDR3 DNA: TGCAGTGCTAGAGAAATGATGACAGGGCATGGCTACACCTTC.

The CDR3: CASSRDFLSYNEQFF. The CDR3 DNA sequence: TGTGCCAGCAGCCGGGACTTCCTATCTTACAATGAGCAGTTCTTC. The chain uses TRBV27 and TRBJ2-1; D perhaps matches TRBD2 (6 bases). The CDR3 covers 15 residues. Germline V gives CDR1 MNHEY, CDR2 SMNVEV (reference sequence). The V end lost 6 bases, the J end lost 4 bases, and 16 bases lay between the germline ends.

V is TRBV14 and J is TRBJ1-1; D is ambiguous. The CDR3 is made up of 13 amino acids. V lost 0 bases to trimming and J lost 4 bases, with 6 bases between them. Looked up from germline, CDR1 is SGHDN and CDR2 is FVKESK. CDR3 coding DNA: TGTGCCAGCAGCCAAGAACAGATCACTGAAGCTTTCTTT. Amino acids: CASSQEQITEAFF.

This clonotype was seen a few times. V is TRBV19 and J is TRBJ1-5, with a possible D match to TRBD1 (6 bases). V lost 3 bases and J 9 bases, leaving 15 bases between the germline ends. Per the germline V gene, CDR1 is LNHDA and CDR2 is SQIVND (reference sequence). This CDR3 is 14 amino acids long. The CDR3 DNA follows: TGTGCCAGTAGTATGACTTCCCAACAGGGGCCCCAGCATTTT. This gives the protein CASSMTSQQGPQHF.

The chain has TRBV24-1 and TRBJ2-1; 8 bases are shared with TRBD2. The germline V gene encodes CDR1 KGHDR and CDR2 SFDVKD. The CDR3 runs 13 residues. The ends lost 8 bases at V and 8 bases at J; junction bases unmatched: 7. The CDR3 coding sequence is TGTGCCACCATGGTGGGCGGGGGGCATGAGCAGTTCTTC. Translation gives CATMVGGGHEQFF.

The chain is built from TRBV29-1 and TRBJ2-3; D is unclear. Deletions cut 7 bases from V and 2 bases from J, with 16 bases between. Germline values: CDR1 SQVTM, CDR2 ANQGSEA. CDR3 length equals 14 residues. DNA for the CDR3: TGCAGCGGAACAAGGGATCGCTACACAGATACGCAGTATTTT. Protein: CSGTRDRYTDTQYF.

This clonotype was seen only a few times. CDR3 DNA sequence: TGTGCCATCAGACGCGACAGACCCACAGATACGCAGTATTTT. It codes for CAIRRDRPTDTQYF. The chain carries TRBV10-3 and TRBJ2-3, with D perhaps matching TRBD1 (5 bases). V lost 6 bases and J lost 2, with 12 bases in between. The CDR3 is 14 residues long. Germline V gene lookup returns CDR1 ENHRY and CDR2 SYGVKD.

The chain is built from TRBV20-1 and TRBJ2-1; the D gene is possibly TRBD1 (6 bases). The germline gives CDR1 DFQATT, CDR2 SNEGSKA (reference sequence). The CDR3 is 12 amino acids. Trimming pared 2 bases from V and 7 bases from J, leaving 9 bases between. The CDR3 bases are TGCAGTGCTAGACGGACAGCTAATGAGCAGTTCTTC. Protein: CSARRTANEQFF.

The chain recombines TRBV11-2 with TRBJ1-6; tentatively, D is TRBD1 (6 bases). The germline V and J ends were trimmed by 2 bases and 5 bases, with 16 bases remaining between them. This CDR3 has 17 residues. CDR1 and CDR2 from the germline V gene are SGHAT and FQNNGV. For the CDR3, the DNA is TGTGCCAGCAGCTTACCCAAGGGGGGGGCCGATAATTCACCCCTCCACTTT. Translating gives CASSLPKGGADNSPLHF.

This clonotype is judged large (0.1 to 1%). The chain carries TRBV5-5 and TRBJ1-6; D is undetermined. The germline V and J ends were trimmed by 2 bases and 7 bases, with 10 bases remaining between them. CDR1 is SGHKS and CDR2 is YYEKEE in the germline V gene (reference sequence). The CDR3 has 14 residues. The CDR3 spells CASSFVVRNSPLHF. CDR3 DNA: TGTGCCAGCAGCTTCGTAGTAAGGAATTCACCCCTCCACTTT.